A single sample gave rise to the 24 T cell receptor beta chains below, sequenced in a study of CD8+ T cells in alopecia areata. Following extraction, RNA underwent reverse transcription to cDNA, which served as the sequencing template. Sequencing was performed with immunoSEQ multiplex PCR; in TCRdb, only in-frame clones are kept and a portion is missing. The specimen has 290,000 or so clones, none found just once. CD4, CD8alpha, NKG2D, NKG2ACE and other markers were used to sort pooled cutaneous lymph node cells. Sequencing used CD4+ T cells sorted from a lymph node. These receptors were collected from a C3H/HeJ mouse with alopecia areata. MHC haplotype of the strain: H2-k.

Concerning this clone: Mouse germline and gene names are used. Read data end 4 residues before the CDR3 end; the end is taken from the germline J gene. This chain uses TRBV5 with TRBJ2-3; D is undetermined. Germline lookup yields CDR1 LGHNA and CDR2 YNLKQL (reference sequence). This CDR3 has 15 residues. V dropped 2 bases and J dropped 0 bases, with 9 bases sitting between them. The CDR3 loop reads CASSQLTTSAETLYF. The part of the CDR3 DNA that was read is TGTGCCAGCAGCCAATTGACAACTAGTGCAGAA.

A remark on this clone: Gene names denote mouse genes. The sequenced fragment ends 4 residues before the CDR3 boundary, so the rest is inferred from the germline J gene. The rearrangement uses TRBV19 and TRBJ2-7; 8 nucleotides align to TRBD2. V trimming: 3 bases; J trimming: 3 bases; junction bases outside the gene matches: 5. The germline CDR1 and CDR2 sequences are FNHDT and SITEND (reference sequence). The CDR3 covers 14 residues. The DNA read from the CDR3 is TGTGCCAGCAGTAAGAACTGGGGGATCTAT. This sequence encodes CASSKNWGIY. The full CDR3 protein is CASSKNWGIYEQYF.

Only a few counts were recorded for this clone. Gene labels here are mouse ones. The read comes to an end 4 residues before the CDR3 does, leaving the germline J gene to fill in the end. This chain links TRBV31 with TRBJ2-1; 7 nucleotides match TRBD2. CDR3 length equals 14 residues. J gave up 2 bases and V 1 base, and 2 bases lay outside the gene matches. Germline lookup yields CDR1 GKSSPN and CDR2 SITVG. This CDR3 is CAWSPLGDYAEQFF. CDR3 DNA, as far as it was read: TGTGCCTGGAGTCCCCTGGGGGACTATGCT.

The sample holds a few counts of this clone. Genes and germline are mouse. The CDR3 goes on 4 residues after the read ends, and that part is filled in from the germline J gene. This chain links TRBV19 with TRBJ2-7; 11 bases fit TRBD2. There are 15 residues in the CDR3. Trimming removed 5 bases from V and 2 bases from J; junction bases left unmatched: 6. Germline-derived CDR1 and CDR2 are FNHDT and SITEND (reference sequence). The sequenced part of the CDR3 DNA is TGTGCCAGCAGCAACCGGGACTGGGGGACCTAT. This encodes CASSNRDWGTY. The whole CDR3 region reads CASSNRDWGTYEQYF.

With regard to this clone: Genes and germline are mouse. The read terminates 4 residues before the CDR3 end, so the remaining end is supplied by the germline J gene. Distinct nucleotide sequences in the sample also encode this CDR3. The J gene is TRBJ2-5, the V gene TRBV5; 9 positions agree with TRBD1. Germline V lookup: CDR1 LGHNA, CDR2 YNLKQL (reference sequence). The CDR3 has 14 amino acids. Incomplete CDR3 DNA: TGTGCCAGCAGCCAAGATGGGACAGGGGAC. It is translated as CASSQDGTGD. The full CDR3 is CASSQDGTGDTQYF.

This clone came up a few times. Genes and germline come from the mouse. The read falls 4 residues short of the CDR3 end, and the missing part is taken from the germline J gene. Other DNA sequences in this specimen translate into the identical CDR3. The rearrangement links TRBV19 to TRBJ2-7, with 7 bases aligning to TRBD1. Germline loops: CDR1 FNHDT, CDR2 SITEND (reference sequence). V lost 2 bases, J lost 2 bases, and 1 base stayed unmatched. CDR3 length: 13 amino acids. The CDR3 loop reads CASSIQGAYEQYF. Partial CDR3 DNA: TGTGCCAGCAGTATCCAGGGGGCCTAT.

Notes on this clone: The listed genes are named as in mouse. The sequence runs out 4 residues before the end of the CDR3; the remainder is reconstructed from the germline J gene. This chain uses TRBV2 with TRBJ2-4; possible D gene TRBD1, 5 bases. CDR3 length equals 14 residues. V was trimmed by 2 bases and J by 1 base, leaving 7 bases between them. CDR1 is LGHNA and CDR2 is YSYQKL in the germline V gene. The CDR3 DNA, read in part, is TGTGCCAGCAGCCAACAGGGTGGTCAAAAC. Translating gives CASSQQGGQN. In full, the CDR3 is CASSQQGGQNTLYF.

This clone occurred a few times. Gene and germline names: mouse. The read comes to an end 4 residues before the CDR3 does, leaving the germline J gene to fill in the end. The V gene is TRBV1, the J gene TRBJ2-1; tentative D call: TRBD1 (6 bases). Looked up from germline, CDR1 is NSQYPW and CDR2 is LRSPGD (reference sequence). The ends were cut back, 0 bases at V and 5 bases at J, with 11 bases in the middle. The length of the CDR3 is 15 residues. The CDR3 DNA, read in part, is TGCACCTGCAGTGCAGACGGGACACGAGATGCT. This codes for CTCSADGTRDA. The CDR3 as a whole reads CTCSADGTRDAEQFF.

This clone was seen a handful of times. Gene labels here are mouse ones. The read halts 4 residues ahead of the CDR3 end, with the missing end drawn from the germline J gene. The chain uses TRBV19 and TRBJ2-1, with D possibly being TRBD2 (7 bases). CDR1 is FNHDT and CDR2 is SITEND in the germline V gene (reference sequence). The CDR3 spans 13 residues. CDR3 bases read: TGTGCCAGCAGTATCTGGGGGCACGCT. Its protein product is CASSIWGHA. In full, the CDR3 reads CASSIWGHAEQFF.

In its sample, this clone was seen a few times. These gene names are mouse names. Sequencing ends 4 residues short of the CDR3 end; the germline J gene provides the rest. This chain uses TRBV13-3 with TRBJ2-3; 10 nucleotides agree with TRBD2. The ends lost 1 base at V and 4 bases at J; junction bases unmatched: 6. The CDR3 totals 16 residues. The germline CDR1 and CDR2 sequences are NNHDY and SYVADS. The CDR3 bases that were read are TGTGCCAGCAGTGATTATCTGGGGGGGCTTCCAGAA. Encoded protein: CASSDYLGGLPE. The complete CDR3 reads CASSDYLGGLPETLYF.

There are a few counts of this clone. Any gene name here is a mouse gene name. From the germline J gene comes the end of the CDR3, since the read stops 4 residues before it. The sample has other DNA sequences that encode this CDR3 too. The chain combines TRBV1 with TRBJ1-2, with a weak D call TRBD1 (5 bases). CDR3 length: 13 amino acids. Germline CDR1 is NSQYPW and CDR2 is LRSPGD (reference sequence). CDR3 DNA, as far as it was read: TGCACCTGCAGTGCAGCTGGGGGGAGC. It translates to CTCSAAGGS. The whole CDR3 protein is CTCSAAGGSDYTF.

Concerning this clone itself: Mouse germline and gene names are used. The read gets to within 4 residues of the CDR3 end, and the germline J gene fills in the rest. This same CDR3 is encoded by further DNA sequences in the sample. V and J are TRBV13-1 and TRBJ2-7; D remains ambiguous. Germline lookup yields CDR1 NSHNY and CDR2 SYGAGN. This CDR3 has 12 amino acids. Trimming pared 2 bases from V and 3 bases from J, leaving 6 bases between. The CDR3 sequence: CASSEDNYEQYF. The sequenced CDR3 bases are TGTGCCAGCAGTGAAGACAACTAT.

Regarding this clone: The germline and genes are mouse ones. The read gets to within 4 residues of the CDR3 end, and the germline J gene fills in the rest. The J gene is TRBJ2-7, the V gene TRBV12-1; 8 bases align to TRBD1. The CDR3 totals 15 residues. Germline V lookup: CDR1 SGHSN, CDR2 HYEKVE. Losses at the gene ends were 1 base for V and 0 bases for J; bases not matched to a gene: 4. CDR3 protein: CASSLTGDSSYEQYF. The sequenced CDR3 bases are TGTGCCAGCTCTCTGACAGGGGACAGCTCCTAT.

The sample holds a few counts of this clone. Genes here carry mouse names. The read ends 4 residues shy of where the CDR3 ends; the end is completed using the germline J gene. The V and J genes are TRBV31 and TRBJ2-2, with 9 bases fitting TRBD1. The CDR3 has 16 amino acids. V lost 3 bases, J lost 2 bases, and 7 bases stayed unmatched. Germline CDR1 and CDR2: GKSSPN and SITVG. CDR3 DNA (partial): TGTGCCTGGAGCCCTGCCGGGACAGGGAACACCGGG. Its protein is CAWSPAGTGNTG. The CDR3 as a whole reads CAWSPAGTGNTGQLYF.

Remarks on this clone: The gene symbols are mouse symbols. The read terminates 4 residues before the CDR3 end, so the remaining end is supplied by the germline J gene. The chain joins TRBV5 to TRBJ1-2; 8 nucleotides match TRBD1. There are 14 residues in the CDR3. From germline, CDR1 is LGHNA and CDR2 YNLKQL (reference sequence). J was trimmed by 0 bases and V by 3 bases; bases with no gene match: 0. The part of the CDR3 DNA that was read is TGTGCCAGCAGCCAGGGACAGGCAAACTCC. This gives the protein CASSQGQANS. The whole CDR3 protein is CASSQGQANSDYTF.

This clone was detected only a few times. Mouse germline and gene names are used. With the read ending 4 residues before the CDR3 end, the germline J gene is used to fill in that end. The chain combines TRBV17 with TRBJ2-2, with 8 nucleotides matching TRBD1. V was pared by 9 bases and J by 3 bases, with 6 bases of the junction left unmatched. The CDR3 is 14 residues long. The germline V gene encodes CDR1 MNHDT and CDR2 YYDKIL. The CDR3 here is CARSQGADTGQLYF. The CDR3 bases that were read are TGTGCTAGATCTCAGGGGGCTGACACCGGG.

This clone was observed at least ten times. These gene names are mouse names. The read ends 4 residues shy of where the CDR3 ends; the end is completed using the germline J gene. V and J are TRBV19 and TRBJ2-1, with TRBD1 identical over 7 bases. Germline CDR1 FNHDT, CDR2 SITEND (reference sequence). This CDR3 has 13 residues. Losses at the gene ends were 7 bases for V and 1 base for J; bases not matched to a gene: 2. This chain's CDR3 is CASGTENYAEQFF. The part of the CDR3 DNA that was read is TGTGCCAGCGGGACAGAGAACTATGCT.

About this clone: Genes and germline come from the mouse. The read ends 4 residues before the CDR3 terminus; that terminus is restored from the germline J gene. The gene calls are TRBV13-1 and TRBJ2-7, with 13 positions matching TRBD2. CDR3 length: 15 amino acids. CDR1 and CDR2 from the germline V gene are NSHNY and SYGAGN. CDR3 sequence: CASSDRTGGAYEQYF. Incomplete CDR3 DNA: TGTGCCAGCAGTGATAGGACTGGGGGGGCTTAT.

To note about this clone: Germline and genes here are mouse. The read terminates 4 residues ahead of where the CDR3 ends, so the germline J gene completes it. V usage is TRBV13-3 and J usage is TRBJ2-2; the D gene is possibly TRBD1 (7 bases). The germline V and J ends were trimmed by 6 bases and 3 bases, with 12 bases remaining between them. The CDR3 is 14 amino acids. The germline gives CDR1 NNHDY, CDR2 SYVADS. The CDR3 sequence: CASKRGHDTGQLYF. The covered CDR3 bases are TGTGCCAGCAAGAGGGGGCACGACACCGGG.

This clone has a count of ten or more. Genes here carry mouse names. Read data end 4 residues before the CDR3 end; the end is taken from the germline J gene. In the same sample, other DNA sequences code for this CDR3. The gene calls are TRBV17 and TRBJ2-2, with 8 bases lining up with TRBD2. Trimming removed 2 bases from V and 1 base from J; junction bases left unmatched: 0. The CDR3 spans 15 residues. CDR1 MNHDT and CDR2 YYDKIL come from the germline V gene. Incomplete CDR3 DNA: TGTGCTAGCAGTAGACTGGGGGGAAACACCGGG. Translating gives CASSRLGGNTG. The full CDR3 protein reads CASSRLGGNTGQLYF.

Concerning this clone itself: The genes are named according to mouse. The read ends 3 residues shy of where the CDR3 ends; the end is completed using the germline J gene. The chain carries TRBV19 and TRBJ1-6; 7 bases match TRBD1. TRBJ1-6 is placed among ORFs of uncertain function. Trimming cost V 4 bases and J 11 bases; bases outside gene matches: 3. Germline values: CDR1 FNHDT, CDR2 SITEND (reference sequence). This CDR3 has 12 amino acids. The CDR3 spells CASSHRGPPLYF. The CDR3 DNA, read in part, is TGTGCCAGCAGTCACAGGGGTCCGCCC.

In its sample, this clone was seen a few times. Gene names and germline refer to mouse. The CDR3 goes on 4 residues after the read ends, and that part is filled in from the germline J gene. This CDR3 is also generated by other DNA sequences in the sample. The gene calls are TRBV13-1 and TRBJ2-4; D possibly corresponds to TRBD1 (5 bases). This CDR3 is 14 amino acids long. Germline V CDR1 and CDR2: NSHNY, SYGAGN. V gave up 2 bases and J gave up 0 bases, with 7 bases separating them. The part of the CDR3 DNA that was read is TGTGCCAGCAGTGAAGGACAAAGTCAAAAC. Translating it yields CASSEGQSQN. The whole CDR3 protein is CASSEGQSQNTLYF.

This clone was counted only a few times. Gene names follow the mouse nomenclature. The read finishes 4 residues shy of the CDR3 end, and the germline J gene is used to complete it. The chain couples TRBV13-2 to TRBJ2-2; TRBD2 is a possible D gene (5 bases). Germline CDR1 is NNHNN and CDR2 is SYGAGS (reference sequence). The CDR3 spans 15 residues. With 0 bases removed from V and 1 base from J, the gap between germline ends came to 7 bases. The CDR3 here is CASGDAGLNTGQLYF. CDR3 bases read: TGTGCCAGCGGTGATGCTGGGTTAAACACCGGG.

Concerning this clone: Gene names are mouse gene names. The read terminates 4 residues ahead of where the CDR3 ends, so the germline J gene completes it. Different DNA sequences within this sample yield the same CDR3. The V and J genes are TRBV13-1 and TRBJ1-2; 11 bases are a match to TRBD1. This CDR3 has 15 residues. J was trimmed by 1 base and V by 3 bases; bases with no gene match: 2. Germline CDR1 reads NSHNY; CDR2 reads SYGAGN. Partial CDR3 DNA: TGTGCCAGCAGTGGGACAGGGGGCCGAAACTCC. Translation gives CASSGTGGRNS. The full CDR3 sequence reads CASSGTGGRNSDYTF.